The 24 T cell receptor beta chains below all came from one sample that was sequenced in a study of shared clonotypes between healthy human individuals. Only in-frame clones appear in the TCRdb table, and some are missing; sequencing was by immunoSEQ multiplex PCR. The table lists roughly 410,000 clones, roughly 96% of them singletons. The sequenced sample was memory CD8+ T cells sorted from blood. Subset meaning: CD45RO+ cells pooled with CCR7-negative TemRA cells. The receptors derive from a man younger than 45 in good health.

The V gene is TRBV9, the J gene TRBJ2-3, with D possibly being TRBD2 (6 bases). Between the trimmed V and J ends, which lost 0 bases and 3 bases, there was a span of 14 bases. The V gene's germline CDR1 is SGDLS and CDR2 YYNGEE. This CDR3 contains 16 residues. CDR3 protein: CASSVGWGGGTDTQYF. The CDR3 DNA reads TGTGCCAGCAGCGTAGGCTGGGGAGGTGGGACAGATACGCAGTATTTT.

This chain connects TRBV5-1 to TRBJ2-1; possible D gene TRBD2, 5 bases. Germline CDR1 reads SGHRS; CDR2 reads YFSETQ. The CDR3 has 15 amino acids. The V end lost 4 bases, the J end lost 1 base, and 12 bases lay between the germline ends. The chain's CDR3 is CASSPGTSSYNEQFF. Written as DNA, the CDR3 is TGCGCCAGCAGCCCGGGAACGTCATCCTACAATGAGCAGTTCTTC.

J is TRBJ2-7 and V is TRBV10-3; D may be TRBD2 (6 bases). The CDR3 spans 11 residues. Germline V gene lookup returns CDR1 ENHRY and CDR2 SYGVKD. Trimming pared 10 bases from V and 3 bases from J, leaving 10 bases between. In nucleotides, the CDR3 is TGTGCCACTAAGGGACTCTACGAGCAGTACTTC. This encodes CATKGLYEQYF.

The rearrangement uses TRBV10-3 and TRBJ1-4, with D tentatively TRBD1 (6 bases). V was cut by 2 bases and J by 0 bases, with 16 bases left in between. The CDR3 spans 18 residues. In germline, CDR1 is ENHRY, CDR2 SYGVKD. The CDR3: CAISEKTGGRSTNEKLFF. The CDR3 DNA reads as TGTGCCATCAGTGAGAAGACAGGCGGCAGGTCAACTAATGAAAAACTGTTTTTT.

The chain couples TRBV2 to TRBJ2-7; 9 bases are shared with TRBD2. This CDR3 is built from 14 residues. The germline V gene has CDR1 SNHLY and CDR2 FYNNEI. J was trimmed by 7 bases and V by 4 bases; bases with no gene match: 8. The CDR3: CASSVGLAPWEQYF. CDR3 nucleotide sequence: TGTGCCAGCAGTGTCGGACTAGCGCCTTGGGAGCAGTACTTC.

The V gene is TRBV7-8, the J gene TRBJ2-3; a possible D gene is TRBD2 (6 bases). V lost 2 bases to trimming and J lost 2 bases, with 14 bases between them. CDR1 is SGHVS and CDR2 is FQNEAQ in the germline V gene. This CDR3 is built from 16 residues. The CDR3 DNA is TGTGCCAGCAGCTTATTAAGGGGCGGGATCACAGATACGCAGTATTTT. It translates to CASSLLRGGITDTQYF.

CDR3 residues: CASSLGTSLGMGPYEQYF. CDR3 coding DNA: TGCGCCAGCAGCTTGGGGACTAGCTTGGGTATGGGCCCCTACGAGCAGTACTTC. The V gene is TRBV5-1, the J gene TRBJ2-7; 8 nucleotides align to TRBD2. The CDR3 spans 18 residues. The V gene's germline CDR1 is SGHRS and CDR2 YFSETQ. The V gene end was trimmed by 0 bases and the J gene end by 2 bases; junction bases not matched to a gene: 13.

The chain joins TRBV18 to TRBJ1-2, with a possible D match to TRBD1 (6 bases). The V gene's germline CDR1 is KGHSH and CDR2 LQKENI. The CDR3 is made up of 17 amino acids. V was shortened by 0 bases and J by 8 bases, with 22 bases between the two germline ends. The CDR3 sequence: CASSPPSLTGLLLGYTF. DNA for the CDR3: TGTGCCAGCTCACCACCTTCCTTGACAGGCCTACTGTTGGGCTACACCTTC. Full variable domain (missing parts from reference TRBV18 and TRBJ1-2): NAGVMQNPRHLVRRRGQEARLRCSPMKGHSHVYWYRQLPEEGLKFMVYLQKENIIDESGMPKERFSAEFPKEGPSILRIQQVVRGDSAAYFCASSPPSLTGLLLGYTFGSGTRLTVV.

The CDR3 spells CASSARPGTGKGEKLFF. The CDR3, as DNA: TGTGCCAGCAGCGCCCGACCCGGGACAGGGAAGGGTGAAAAACTGTTTTTT. The V and J genes are TRBV9 and TRBJ1-4; 9 bases align to TRBD1. After removal of 3 bases from V and 7 bases from J, the junction contained 13 bases not matched to a gene. From germline, CDR1 is SGDLS and CDR2 YYNGEE. The CDR3 loop spans 17 amino acids.

This chain uses TRBV6-7 with TRBJ1-4, with D perhaps matching TRBD1 (6 bases). TRBV6-7 falls under the ORF class, with uncertain function. This CDR3 has 20 residues. Trimming took off 2 bases at V and 5 bases at J, with 27 bases between the two ends. The CDR3 protein is CASSYDLVTGQGHLNEKLFF. CDR3 DNA: TGTGCCAGCAGTTACGATCTCGTCACTGGCCAGGGACACTTGAATGAAAAACTGTTTTTT.

The V gene is TRBV30, the J gene TRBJ2-5, with TRBD1 identical over 10 bases. The CDR3 consists of 14 residues. The trim removed 5 bases at V and 2 bases at J, leaving 5 bases unmatched. Germline-derived CDR1 and CDR2 are GTSNPN and SVGIG (reference sequence). The CDR3 DNA sequence: TGTGCCTGGGACAGGGGGCGCCGGCAAGAGACCCAGTACTTC. Translation: CAWDRGRRQETQYF.

This rearrangement joins TRBV5-1 to TRBJ1-3, with TRBD1 matching over 8 bases. There are 16 residues in the CDR3. Germline V gene data show CDR1 as SGHRS and CDR2 as YFSETQ. The V segment lost 2 bases and the J segment 0 bases; nucleotides outside the gene matches: 4. CDR3 amino acids: CASSLQGDVSGNTIYF. In DNA, the CDR3 is TGCGCCAGCAGCTTACAGGGGGACGTCTCTGGAAACACCATATATTTT.

The chain uses TRBV18 and TRBJ2-5; 14 bases agree with TRBD2. The CDR3 runs to 16 residues. From germline, CDR1 is KGHSH and CDR2 LQKENI. With 3 bases clipped from V and 1 base from J, the junction kept 1 base outside the gene matches. CDR3 sequence: CASSPGLAGGQETQYF. The CDR3, as DNA: TGTGCCAGCTCACCCGGACTAGCGGGGGGCCAAGAGACCCAGTACTTC.

This chain connects TRBV28 to TRBJ1-5; no clear D. CDR1 and CDR2 (germline): MDHEN, SYDVKM. The CDR3 is made up of 15 amino acids. The ends were cut back, 0 bases at V and 3 bases at J, with 9 bases in the middle. The CDR3 DNA is TGTGCCAGCAGTTTATGGGGCGGTGACAATCAGCCCCAGCATTTT. This translates into CASSLWGGDNQPQHF.

V gene TRBV19 combines with J gene TRBJ2-7; D unresolved. The CDR3 spans 14 residues. The germline gives CDR1 LNHDA, CDR2 SQIVND (reference sequence). The V gene lost 5 bases and the J gene lost 1 base, with 12 bases spanning the gap. The CDR3 spells CASSPASFSYEQYF. The CDR3 DNA is TGTGCCAGTAGTCCAGCGTCTTTTTCCTACGAGCAGTACTTC.

This chain uses TRBV7-9 with TRBJ2-1; 12 nucleotides agree with TRBD2. This CDR3 has 16 amino acids. V gave up 6 bases and J gave up 1 base; unmatched junction bases: 4. The germline V gene encodes CDR1 SEHNR and CDR2 FQNEAQ (reference sequence). As DNA, the CDR3 is TGTGCCAGCAGACAGACTAGCGGGAGTTCCTACAATGAGCAGTTCTTC. Protein: CASRQTSGSSYNEQFF.

Points on this clone: The same CDR3 arises from other DNA sequences in this sample as well. J is TRBJ1-1 and V is TRBV6-5; D perhaps matches TRBD1 (5 bases). The CDR3 extends over 13 amino acids. Germline CDR1 is MNHEY and CDR2 is SVGAGI. V was shortened by 0 bases and J by 3 bases, with 5 bases between the two germline ends. This CDR3 is CASSYSTDTEAFF. CDR3 in DNA: TGTGCCAGCAGTTACTCGACAGACACTGAAGCTTTCTTT.

The gene calls are TRBV4-2 and TRBJ2-1; possible D gene TRBD1, 6 bases. Germline assignment: CDR1 LGHNA and CDR2 YNFKEQ. The V end was cut by 4 bases, the J end by 0 bases, with 10 bases between. The CDR3 is 15 residues long. This chain's CDR3 is CASSPDRSSYNEQFF. DNA for the CDR3: TGTGCCAGCAGCCCAGACAGGAGCTCCTACAATGAGCAGTTCTTC.

The rearrangement uses TRBV25-1 and TRBJ1-2; D uncertain. This CDR3 comprises 10 residues. V shed 7 bases and J shed 4 bases, with 4 bases lying between them. Germline V CDR1 and CDR2: MGHDK, SYGVNS. The DNA of the CDR3 is TGTGCCAGCAAGGGCTATGGCTACACCTTC. Its translation: CASKGYGYTF.

J is TRBJ2-2 and V is TRBV6-1; 10 nucleotides agree with TRBD2. V gave up 6 bases and J gave up 7 bases; unmatched junction bases: 5. The CDR3 is made up of 14 amino acids. Germline loops: CDR1 MNHNS, CDR2 SASEGT. CDR3: CASRIAGGGGELFF. CDR3 nucleotide sequence: TGTGCCAGCAGGATAGCGGGAGGTGGCGGGGAGCTGTTTTTT.

The rearrangement links TRBV7-8 to TRBJ1-2, with D unresolved. CDR1 and CDR2 (germline): SGHVS, FQNEAQ. This CDR3 is built from 17 residues. Trimming pared 4 bases from V and 1 base from J, leaving 19 bases between. CDR3 bases: TGTGCCAGCAGCTCGGAGCTTTTCCGTGCGGGTAACTATGGCTACACCTTC. It specifies CASSSELFRAGNYGYTF. The full variable domain, completed using reference TRBV7-8 and TRBJ1-2, is GAGVSQSPRYKVAKRGQDVALRCDPISGHVSLFWYQQALGQGPEFLTYFQNEAQLDKSGLPSDRFFAERPEGSVSTLKIQRTQQEDSAVYLCASSSELFRAGNYGYTFGSGTRLTVV.

V is TRBV25-1 and J is TRBJ2-3; 10 positions match TRBD2. V shed 1 base, J shed 6 bases, and the junction held 10 bases outside the gene matches. Germline-derived CDR1 and CDR2 are MGHDK and SYGVNS. The CDR3 has 17 amino acids. DNA of the CDR3: TGTGCCAGCAGTGAATGGGGGCTAGCGGGAGTCCCGGATACGCAGTATTTT. This sequence encodes CASSEWGLAGVPDTQYF.

V gene TRBV6-4 combines with J gene TRBJ2-2; 10 nucleotides align to TRBD1. Germline trimming cut 6 bases from V and 7 bases from J; bases unmatched to any gene: 8. Per germline, CDR1 MRHNA and CDR2 SNTAGT. This CDR3 has 15 amino acids. The CDR3 loop reads CASRYGTGEVGELFF. For the CDR3, the DNA is TGTGCCAGCAGATATGGGACAGGGGAGGTCGGGGAGCTGTTTTTT.

The chain carries TRBV11-2 and TRBJ2-7, with 10 bases matching TRBD1. Germline-derived CDR1 and CDR2 are SGHAT and FQNNGV. The CDR3 sequence is 13 residues long. J lost 6 bases, V lost 1 base, and 0 bases had no gene match. CDR3 region: CASSLGTGGEQYF. The DNA of the CDR3 is TGTGCCAGCAGCTTAGGGACAGGGGGCGAGCAGTACTTC. Filled out from reference TRBV11-2 and TRBJ2-7, the complete variable domain reads EAGVAQSPRYKIIEKRQSVAFWCNPISGHATLYWYQQILGQGPKLLIQFQNNGVVDDSQLPKDRFSAERLKGVDSTLKIQPAKLEDSAVYLCASSLGTGGEQYFGPGTRLTVT.